The next 25 T cell receptor beta chains were all read from a single sample in a study of regulatory T cells in long-lasting Graves disease. As to time point: persistent/refractory GD, antithyroid drugs over 5 years with positive TRAb. The TCR library was prepared using RNA isolated from PBMCs. Researchers made TCR beta libraries by using iRepertoire HTBI primers and running Arm-PCR on CDR3 regions. One entry per CDR3 protein results from TCRdb running MiXCR on the multiplex PCR reads. The table includes 350,000 to 500,000 distinct CDR3 sequences, around 20% detected once. Sequenced here: peripheral blood mononuclear cells (PBMCs), sampled when the disease was refractory, from a patient treated with antithyroid drugs. These receptors were taken from a female donor with Graves disease.

There are a few counts of this clonotype. The chain recombines TRBV29-1 with TRBJ1-1, with TRBD1 as a possible D gene (5 bases). Trimming pared 4 bases from V and 1 base from J, leaving 13 bases between. There are 14 residues in the CDR3. Germline V gene sequence: CDR1 SQVTM, CDR2 ANQGSEA. The CDR3 is CSVATGHGNTEAFF. CDR3 coding DNA: TGCAGCGTTGCAACCGGACATGGGAACACTGAAGCTTTCTTT.

This clonotype has just a few counts. The gene calls are TRBV20-1 and TRBJ2-7; D is uncertain. This CDR3 is 11 amino acids long. Trimming removed 6 bases from V and 4 bases from J, with 10 bases in between. CDR1 and CDR2 from the germline V gene are DFQATT and SNEGSKA (reference sequence). Written as DNA, the CDR3 is TGCAGTGCAAGCTGGCAGTACGAGCAGTACTTC. Translating gives CSASWQYEQYF.

This clonotype was seen many times. This chain connects TRBV12-3 or TRBV12-4 to TRBJ2-2, with D uncertain. V lost 5 bases to trimming and J lost 8 bases, with 15 bases between them. CDR3 length: 14 amino acids. CDR3 sequence: CASSREGSSGELFF. The CDR3 DNA reads as TGTGCCAGCAGTAGGGAAGGTAGCTCTGGGGAGCTGTTTTTT.

The table lists this clonotype with many counts. This chain connects TRBV10-3 to TRBJ2-5; 7 bases fit TRBD2. The CDR3 runs to 15 residues. J was trimmed by 4 bases and V by 3 bases; bases with no gene match: 8. Germline V lookup: CDR1 ENHRY, CDR2 SYGVKD. This chain's CDR3 is CAISDEGGPIETQYF. The CDR3 coding sequence is TGTGCCATCAGTGACGAGGGAGGGCCCATAGAGACCCAGTACTTC.

In this sample, this clonotype turned up many times. V and J are TRBV18 and TRBJ1-1; 7 bases line up with TRBD1. The V gene end was trimmed by 3 bases and the J gene end by 4 bases; junction bases not matched to a gene: 8. The CDR3 runs to 15 residues. The V gene's germline CDR1 is KGHSH and CDR2 LQKENI. The CDR3, as DNA: TGTGCCAGCTCACCTCAGGGGGAGTGGGGCACTGAAGCTTTCTTT. It is translated as CASSPQGEWGTEAFF.

This clonotype has more than one count but fewer than ten. This sequence joins TRBV6-2 or TRBV6-3 and TRBJ2-2, with D maybe TRBD1 (5 bases). The CDR3 is 15 residues long. Germline V gene lookup returns CDR1 MNHEY and CDR2 SVGEGT. Trimming took 5 bases from V and 1 from J, leaving 11 bases between them. CDR3 protein: CASSEVQGNTGELFF. The CDR3 nucleotides read TGTGCCAGCAGTGAAGTCCAGGGGAACACCGGGGAGCTGTTTTTT.

This clonotype appeared many times. The V and J genes are TRBV2 and TRBJ2-7, with unresolved D. Germline-derived CDR1 and CDR2 are SNHLY and FYNNEI. The CDR3 covers 13 residues. Trimming took 3 bases from V and 6 from J, leaving 12 bases between them. The CDR3 is CASSDGRSAEQYF. In nucleotides, the CDR3 is TGTGCCAGCAGTGACGGTCGAAGTGCCGAGCAGTACTTC.

The rearrangement uses TRBV6-1 and TRBJ1-5; D is undetermined. The CDR3 sequence is 14 residues long. V shed 6 bases and J shed 6 bases, with 15 bases lying between them. In germline, CDR1 is MNHNS, CDR2 SASEGT. Here the CDR3 reads CASRSGVIGQPQHF. Here the CDR3 DNA reads TGTGCCAGCAGGTCCGGAGTGATAGGTCAGCCCCAGCATTTT.

This clonotype appeared a few times. V and J are TRBV14 and TRBJ1-3, with D unclear. The CDR3 is 15 amino acids. Germline V gene lookup returns CDR1 SGHDN and CDR2 FVKESK. The V end was cut by 4 bases, the J end by 0 bases, with 10 bases between. The CDR3 region is CASSPWTVSGNTIYF. DNA of the CDR3: TGTGCCAGCAGCCCGTGGACGGTCTCTGGAAACACCATATATTTT.

This clonotype was counted only a few times. The genes are TRBV10-1 and TRBJ2-7, with a tentative D call TRBD2 (5 bases). V was cut by 9 bases and J by 7 bases, with 25 bases left in between. Germline V gives CDR1 WNHNN, CDR2 SYGVQD (reference sequence). There are 15 residues in the CDR3. The CDR3 bases are TGCGCCAGACCGGGATTATTTGCCTCCGAGGTGGAGCAGTACTTC. It codes for CARPGLFASEVEQYF.

The CDR3 loop is CASSLEDSTDTQYF. The DNA for the CDR3 is TGCGCCAGCAGCTTGGAGGACAGCACAGATACGCAGTATTTT. This sequence joins TRBV5-1 and TRBJ2-3; D not certain. Germline lookup yields CDR1 SGHRS and CDR2 YFSETQ. Trimming took 0 bases from V and 0 from J, leaving 5 bases between them. This CDR3 is built from 14 residues. The variable domain in full, with the rest retrieved from reference TRBV5-1 and TRBJ2-3, is KAGVTQTPRYLIKTRGQQVTLSCSPISGHRSVSWYQQTPGQGLQFLFEYFSETQRNKGNFPGRFSGRQFSNSRSEMNVSTLELGDSALYLCASSLEDSTDTQYFGPGTRLTVL.

This clonotype was detected many times. A junction boundary mismatches the germline segment, possibly from a read error. This chain connects TRBV28 to TRBJ2-7; 9 bases agree with TRBD2. Germline CDR1 and CDR2: MDHEN and SYDVKM. The CDR3 length is 14 residues. CDR3 sequence (DNA): TGTGTCAGCAGTCCCCTTAGCGGGGGCTACGAGCAGTACTTC. Protein: CVSSPLSGGYEQYF. The variable domain in full, completed from reference TRBV28 and TRBJ2-7, reads DVKVTQSSRYLVKRTGEKVFLECVQDMDHENMFWYRQDPGLGLRLIYFSYDVKMKEKGDIPEGYSVSREKKERFSLILESASTNQTSMYLCVSSPLSGGYEQYFGPGTRLTVT.

This clonotype has more than one count but fewer than ten. CDR3 nucleotides: TGTGCCAGTAAGGGCCTCCACGAGCAGTACTTC. It translates to CASKGLHEQYF. J is TRBJ2-7 and V is TRBV19; D is unresolved. Germline CDR1 is LNHDA and CDR2 is SQIVND (reference sequence). V was cut by 7 bases and J by 5 bases, with 9 bases left in between. CDR3 length equals 11 residues.

In its sample, this clonotype was seen many times. The chain joins TRBV2 to TRBJ1-4, with D possibly TRBD1 on 5 matching bases. V lost 1 base and J lost 7, with 10 bases in between. In germline, CDR1 is SNHLY, CDR2 FYNNEI. There are 14 residues in the CDR3. CDR3 DNA sequence: TGTGCCAGCAGTGAAGTCCAGGGTGGTGAAAAACTGTTTTTT. This gives the protein CASSEVQGGEKLFF.

The sample holds a few counts of this clonotype. The V and J genes are TRBV28 and TRBJ2-1, with a possible D match to TRBD2 (5 bases). CDR3 length: 13 amino acids. V lost 5 bases, J lost 5 bases, and 10 bases lay in between. Germline CDR1 reads MDHEN; CDR2 reads SYDVKM. CDR3 region: CASSLRGNNEQFF. In DNA, the CDR3 is TGTGCCAGCAGTCTCCGGGGAAACAATGAGCAGTTCTTC.

For this clonotype: Just one base apart from a much larger clone, this may be a read error. V usage is TRBV7-9 and J usage is TRBJ2-7; TRBD1 is a possible D gene (6 bases). The germline V gene has CDR1 SEHNR and CDR2 FQNEAQ (reference sequence). The CDR3 extends over 14 amino acids. CDR3 nucleotides: TGTGCCGGCAGCTTAACACAGGGTACCTACGAGCAGTACTTC. It translates to CAGSLTQGTYEQYF. Supplemented by reference TRBV7-9 and TRBJ2-7, the full variable domain reads DTGVSQNPRHKITKRGQNVTFRCDPISEHNRLYWYRQTLGQGPEFLTYFQNEAQLEKSRLLSDRFSAERPKGSFSTLEIQRTEQGDSAMYLCAGSLTQGTYEQYFGPGTRLTVT.

V and J are TRBV19 and TRBJ2-1; D is possibly TRBD1 (5 bases). Germline V CDR1 and CDR2: LNHDA, SQIVND (reference sequence). CDR3 size: 18 residues. With 7 bases removed from V and 0 bases from J, the gap between germline ends came to 22 bases. CDR3 region: CASTGIGPVPSSYNEQFF. CDR3 sequence (DNA): TGTGCCAGTACAGGGATAGGTCCGGTCCCTAGCTCCTACAATGAGCAGTTCTTC.

This clonotype was detected many times. This chain links TRBV10-3 with TRBJ1-1, with D hard to call. CDR1 is ENHRY and CDR2 is SYGVKD in the germline V gene. V dropped 3 bases and J dropped 1 base, with 12 bases sitting between them. The CDR3 has 15 amino acids. The CDR3 loop is CAISETRVGNTEAFF. In DNA form, the CDR3 reads TGTGCCATCAGTGAAACGAGGGTGGGGAACACTGAAGCTTTCTTT.

A note on this clonotype: This clone may be a read error of a much larger clone one base away. Written as DNA, the CDR3 is TGTGCCACTGCCGGGACAGGAGACACTGGAGCTTTCTTT. It specifies CATAGTGDTGAFF. The V call is TRBV15, the J call TRBJ1-1, with 8 bases that match TRBD1. The CDR3 spans 13 residues. CDR1 LNHNV and CDR2 YYDKDF come from the germline V gene (reference sequence).

The chain links TRBV11-2 to TRBJ1-3; D gene unclear. This CDR3 has 13 amino acids. V was shortened by 5 bases and J by 6 bases, with 11 bases between the two germline ends. From germline, CDR1 is SGHAT and CDR2 FQNNGV. CDR3 sequence reads: CASSPPGANTIYF. CDR3 in DNA: TGTGCCAGCAGCCCACCTGGAGCAAACACCATATATTTT. Using reference TRBV11-2 and TRBJ1-3 for the parts outside the CDR3, the full variable domain is EAGVAQSPRYKIIEKRQSVAFWCNPISGHATLYWYQQILGQGPKLLIQFQNNGVVDDSQLPKDRFSAERLKGVDSTLKIQPAKLEDSAVYLCASSPPGANTIYFGEGSWLTVV.

This clonotype was found a few times. The chain recombines TRBV3-1 with TRBJ1-1, with 9 bases fitting TRBD1. Germline loops: CDR1 LGHDT, CDR2 YNNKEL (reference sequence). V trimming: 4 bases; J trimming: 4 bases; junction bases outside the gene matches: 10. The CDR3 consists of 16 residues. The CDR3, as DNA: TGTGCCAGCAGCCGAAGGGCCGGGACAGGGCCCACTGAAGCTTTCTTT. This translates into CASSRRAGTGPTEAFF. The full variable domain, rest sourced from reference TRBV3-1 and TRBJ1-1, is DTAVSQTPKYLVTQMGNDKSIKCEQNLGHDTMYWYKQDSKKFLKIMFSYNNKELIINETVPNRFSPKSPDKAHLNLHINSLELGDSAVYFCASSRRAGTGPTEAFFGQGTRLTVV.

This clonotype came up a few times. CDR3 loop: CASSLEWREYEQYF. The CDR3 DNA follows: TGCGCCAGCAGCTTGGAATGGCGGGAGTACGAGCAGTACTTC. The chain links TRBV5-1 to TRBJ2-7; 7 bases agree with TRBD2. Germline CDR1 and CDR2: SGHRS and YFSETQ. With V trimmed by 0 bases and J by 4 bases, 4 bases remained unmatched. The CDR3 sequence is 14 residues long. Using reference TRBV5-1 and TRBJ2-7 for the parts outside the CDR3, the full variable domain is KAGVTQTPRYLIKTRGQQVTLSCSPISGHRSVSWYQQTPGQGLQFLFEYFSETQRNKGNFPGRFSGRQFSNSRSEMNVSTLELGDSALYLCASSLEWREYEQYFGPGTRLTVT.

This clonotype was detected a few times. The chain recombines TRBV5-5 with TRBJ2-7; 11 bases map to TRBD2. Germline CDR1 is SGHKS and CDR2 is YYEKEE (reference sequence). The V segment lost 3 bases and the J segment 7 bases; nucleotides outside the gene matches: 6. The CDR3 consists of 14 residues. The CDR3 sequence is CASSSGLAGEEQYF. CDR3 nucleotide sequence: TGTGCCAGCAGCTCTGGACTAGCGGGCGAAGAGCAGTACTTC.

Turning to this clonotype: A read error may explain this, as a much larger clone is one base away. The genes are TRBV6-1 and TRBJ1-1; D is ambiguous. CDR3 size: 14 residues. In germline, CDR1 is MNHNS, CDR2 SASEGT. The V gene lost 10 bases and the J gene lost 5 bases, with 20 bases spanning the gap. This CDR3 reads CATSRTGDRTEAFF. CDR3 nucleotides: TGTGCCACCTCCCGAACCGGGGATCGAACTGAAGCTTTCTTT.

This chain's CDR3 is CASSYSLVGVTGELFF. In DNA form, the CDR3 reads TGTGCCAGCAGTTATTCCTTAGTAGGGGTGACCGGGGAGCTGTTTTTT. This rearrangement joins TRBV6-5 to TRBJ2-2; possible D gene TRBD1, 5 bases. The CDR3 is 16 amino acids. From germline, CDR1 is MNHEY and CDR2 SVGAGI. The V gene lost 3 bases and the J gene lost 5 bases, with 16 bases spanning the gap.